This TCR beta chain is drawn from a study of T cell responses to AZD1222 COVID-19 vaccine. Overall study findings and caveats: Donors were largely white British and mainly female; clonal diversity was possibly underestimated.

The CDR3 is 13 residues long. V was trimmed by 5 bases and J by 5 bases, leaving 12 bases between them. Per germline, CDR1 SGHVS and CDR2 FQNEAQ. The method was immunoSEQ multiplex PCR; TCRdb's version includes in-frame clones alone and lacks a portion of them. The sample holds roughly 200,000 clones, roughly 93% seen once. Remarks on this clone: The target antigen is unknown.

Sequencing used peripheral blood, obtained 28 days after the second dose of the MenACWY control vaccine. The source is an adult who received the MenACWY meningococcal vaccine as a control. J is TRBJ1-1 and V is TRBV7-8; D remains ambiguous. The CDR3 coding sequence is TGTGCCAGCAGCCCCCTAAGAGGGACTGAAGCTTTCTTT. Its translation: CASSPLRGTEAFF.